Detailed here is one TCR beta chain. The data originate from a study of blood T cell repertoires in COVID-19. Germline CDR1 SGHRS, CDR2 YFSETQ. The V end was cut by 0 bases, the J end by 6 bases, with 9 bases between. CDR3 length equals 13 residues. Sequenced by immunoSEQ multiplex PCR; TCRdb stores in-frame clones only, minus some. The profile shows 250,000 to 350,000 clones, under 90% of them singletons. The chain recombines TRBV5-1 with TRBJ1-2; D might be TRBD1 (5 bases). The sequenced sample consisted of peripheral blood. This receptor was taken from a young woman with COVID-19, enrolled during active disease. The CDR3 coding sequence is TGCGCCAGCAGCTTGGAGGGGATCGATGGCTACACCTTC. It translates to CASSLEGIDGYTF.